The 31 T cell receptor beta chains in this list originate from one sample, sequenced in a study of blood T cell repertoires in COVID-19. Sequencing used immunoSEQ multiplex PCR; TCRdb keeps in-frame clones, though not all of them. The sample holds over 85,000 clones, approximately 90% seen once. Sequencing was performed on peripheral blood. The receptors shown here come from a middle-aged man with active COVID-19.

The V gene is TRBV12-5, the J gene TRBJ1-1; TRBD1 agrees at 7 bases. V was clipped by 2 bases and J by 6 bases; unmatched bases: 6. The CDR3 covers 14 residues. Germline CDR1 is LGHNT and CDR2 is FRNRAP. The CDR3 region is CASGLKPTGSEAFF. The CDR3 bases are TGTGCTAGTGGTTTGAAGCCGACAGGGTCTGAAGCTTTCTTT.

The V and J genes are TRBV2 and TRBJ2-5, with a possible D match to TRBD2 (5 bases). The ends were cut back, 2 bases at V and 5 bases at J, with 9 bases in the middle. Germline values: CDR1 SNHLY, CDR2 FYNNEI. The length of the CDR3 is 13 residues. The CDR3 sequence is CASSERRAETQYF. Written as DNA, the CDR3 is TGTGCCAGCAGTGAAAGGCGGGCGGAGACCCAGTACTTC.

The chain carries TRBV4-3 and TRBJ2-3, with TRBD1 matching 11 bases. Trimming at V came to 4 bases and at J to 2 bases, leaving 2 bases not matched to a gene. The CDR3 length is 15 residues. Germline CDR1 reads LGHNA; CDR2 reads YSLEER. The chain's CDR3 is CASSPGQGATDTQYF. The CDR3 region has the DNA TGCGCCAGCAGCCCTGGACAGGGGGCCACAGATACGCAGTATTTT.

This clone was detected only a few times. The rearrangement joins TRBV2 to TRBJ2-2, with 7 bases that match TRBD2. J was trimmed by 0 bases and V by 8 bases; bases with no gene match: 12. Germline V gene lookup returns CDR1 SNHLY and CDR2 FYNNEI. The CDR3 has 17 residues. The DNA of the CDR3 is TGTGCCAGCTCCCCTAGGAGCGGGGCCCCGAACACCGGGGAGCTGTTTTTT. This sequence encodes CASSPRSGAPNTGELFF.

This sequence joins TRBV5-6 and TRBJ1-5, with 7 bases matching TRBD1. Germline assignment: CDR1 SGHDT and CDR2 YYEEEE. The CDR3 length is 15 residues. V was pared by 2 bases and J by 4 bases, with 6 bases of the junction left unmatched. CDR3 sequence reads: CASSFVWDSNQPQHF. The CDR3 nucleotides are TGTGCCAGCAGCTTCGTCTGGGACAGTAATCAGCCCCAGCATTTT.

The rearrangement joins TRBV29-1 to TRBJ1-2, with D maybe TRBD1 (6 bases). CDR3 length: 12 amino acids. V shed 1 base and J shed 3 bases, with 6 bases lying between them. Germline CDR1 SQVTM, CDR2 ANQGSEA. CDR3 protein: CSVEGGHYGYTF. In nucleotides, the CDR3 is TGCAGCGTTGAAGGGGGGCACTATGGCTACACCTTC.

Only one count was recorded for this clone. CDR3 sequence reads: CSVDSGASYNEQFF. In DNA, the CDR3 is TGCAGCGTTGATTCAGGGGCGTCCTACAATGAGCAGTTCTTC. This chain uses TRBV29-1 with TRBJ2-1; a weak D match, TRBD1 (6 bases). Germline lookup yields CDR1 SQVTM and CDR2 ANQGSEA. The V end lost 3 bases, the J end lost 1 base, and 10 bases lay between the germline ends. This CDR3 region has 14 residues.

This clone was counted only a few times. The chain carries TRBV7-2 and TRBJ2-1, with TRBD2 identical over 9 bases. CDR3 size: 14 residues. With 2 bases clipped from V and 15 bases from J, the junction kept 11 bases outside the gene matches. The germline V gene has CDR1 SGHTA and CDR2 FQGNSA. CDR3 protein: CASSLYEGGGERFF. Here the CDR3 DNA reads TGTGCCAGCAGCTTATATGAGGGCGGGGGGGAACGGTTCTTC.

The rearrangement links TRBV6-4 to TRBJ2-7; the match to TRBD1 covers 7 bases. The germline V gene has CDR1 MRHNA and CDR2 SNTAGT. This CDR3 is built from 16 residues. The junction had 13 bases not matched to a gene; V was cut back by 4 bases and J by 4 bases. In DNA form, the CDR3 reads TGTGCCAGCAGTGGGGAAGACAGGGAAGGGTGGTACGAGCAGTACTTC. Translating gives CASSGEDREGWYEQYF.

This clone turned up a few times. The chain couples TRBV11-1 to TRBJ1-2; 7 nucleotides agree with TRBD1. In germline, CDR1 is SGHAT, CDR2 FQDESV (reference sequence). V was pared by 6 bases and J by 7 bases, with 11 bases of the junction left unmatched. CDR3 length equals 14 residues. CDR3 DNA: TGTGCCAGCAGTCAAAGTACAGGGGACGCTGGCTACACCTTC. As protein: CASSQSTGDAGYTF. Filled out from reference TRBV11-1 and TRBJ1-2, the complete variable domain reads EAEVAQSPRYKITEKSQAVAFWCDPISGHATLYWYRQILGQGPELLVQFQDESVVDDSQLPKDRFSAERLKGVDSTLKIQPAELGDSAMYLCASSQSTGDAGYTFGSGTRLTVV.

The chain is built from TRBV2 and TRBJ2-7, with D unresolved. Between the trimmed V and J ends, which lost 8 bases and 8 bases, there was a span of 25 bases. This CDR3 spans 15 amino acids. Germline V gives CDR1 SNHLY, CDR2 FYNNEI. CDR3 nucleotide sequence: TGTGCCAGCGCCGGCGAAAAGACACCCTCCGTGAAGCAGTACTTC. Translation: CASAGEKTPSVKQYF.

The V call is TRBV6-5, the J call TRBJ2-3; 7 nucleotides agree with TRBD1. Germline lookup yields CDR1 MNHEY and CDR2 SVGAGI. This CDR3 has 14 amino acids. J lost 4 bases, V lost 7 bases, and 8 bases had no gene match. This CDR3 reads CASNRGRNADTQYF. Here the CDR3 DNA reads TGTGCCAGCAATAGGGGGCGCAATGCAGATACGCAGTATTTT.

This chain's CDR3 is CASSPGTSETQYF. The CDR3 DNA reads as TGTGCCAGCTCACCAGGGACTAGCGAGACCCAGTACTTC. The chain couples TRBV18 to TRBJ2-5; 9 positions match TRBD2. Germline CDR1 and CDR2: KGHSH and LQKENI. The length of the CDR3 is 13 residues. The junction had 0 bases not matched to a gene; V was cut back by 2 bases and J by 5 bases.

This chain joins TRBV2 and TRBJ2-5, with TRBD2 matching 8 bases. The CDR3 runs 15 residues. From germline, CDR1 is SNHLY and CDR2 FYNNEI. The J segment lost 2 bases and the V segment lost 5 bases, leaving 7 bases of the junction unmatched. This CDR3 reads CASSFAGGFQETQYF. In DNA, the CDR3 is TGTGCCAGCAGTTTCGCGGGGGGATTTCAAGAGACCCAGTACTTC.

The V and J genes are TRBV5-4 and TRBJ2-5, with TRBD2 matching 14 bases. CDR3 size: 15 residues. With 5 bases clipped from V and 4 bases from J, the junction kept 4 bases outside the gene matches. Germline V gives CDR1 SGHNT, CDR2 YYREEE (reference sequence). CDR3 region: CASRAGTSGGETQYF. The CDR3, as DNA: TGTGCCAGCAGAGCCGGGACTAGCGGGGGAGAGACCCAGTACTTC.

The rearrangement joins TRBV19 to TRBJ2-1; 9 nucleotides match TRBD2. With V trimmed by 4 bases and J by 8 bases, 0 bases remained unmatched. CDR1 is LNHDA, CDR2 SQIVND, per germline (reference sequence). There are 12 residues in the CDR3. CDR3 protein: CASSTSGDEQFF. The CDR3 DNA follows: TGTGCCAGTAGTACTAGCGGGGATGAGCAGTTCTTC.

In nucleotides, the CDR3 is TGTGCCAGCAGTTGGGACTCGACAGGGACCCCCCTCCACTTT. The encoded protein is CASSWDSTGTPLHF. The chain uses TRBV28 and TRBJ1-6, with TRBD1 matching 7 bases. This CDR3 spans 14 amino acids. Germline V gene lookup returns CDR1 MDHEN and CDR2 SYDVKM. The ends lost 4 bases at V and 13 bases at J; junction bases unmatched: 10.

The V gene is TRBV9, the J gene TRBJ2-2; D is perhaps TRBD1 (6 bases). The V end was cut by 5 bases, the J end by 2 bases, with 13 bases between. The CDR3 extends over 15 amino acids. CDR1 SGDLS and CDR2 YYNGEE come from the germline V gene. The CDR3 protein is CASRPSGTNTGELFF. The CDR3 DNA is TGTGCCAGCAGACCTTCCGGGACAAACACCGGGGAGCTGTTTTTT.

The V call is TRBV12-3 or TRBV12-4, the J call TRBJ1-3; 8 nucleotides line up with TRBD1. V was pared by 5 bases and J by 7 bases, with 4 bases of the junction left unmatched. CDR3 size: 13 residues. CDR3 sequence reads: CASSRDRSNTIYF. The CDR3 bases are TGTGCCAGCAGTCGGGACAGGTCGAACACCATATATTTT.

The chain has TRBV6-5 and TRBJ1-1; 8 nucleotides agree with TRBD1. The V and J ends lost 4 bases and 4 bases, in that order; junction bases with no gene match: 8. CDR1 and CDR2 (germline): MNHEY, SVGAGI. The CDR3 length is 15 residues. CDR3 nucleotides: TGTGCCAGCAGTTCGGGGGGCCAGGGGGCCACTGAAGCTTTCTTT. It translates to CASSSGGQGATEAFF.

The chain carries TRBV5-1 and TRBJ2-5, with a weak D call TRBD2 (6 bases). V gave up 4 bases and J gave up 1 base, with 14 bases separating them. The CDR3 consists of 15 residues. Germline CDR1 SGHRS, CDR2 YFSETQ. In nucleotides, the CDR3 is TGCGCCAGCAGCCCTGGCCGGGGGATCCAAGAGACCCAGTACTTC. Its protein is CASSPGRGIQETQYF.

The chain carries TRBV5-1 and TRBJ2-1; a weak D match, TRBD1 (6 bases). This CDR3 has 14 residues. Germline CDR1 SGHRS, CDR2 YFSETQ. Trimming removed 3 bases at V and 4 bases at J, with 11 bases between. CDR3 DNA: TGCGCCAGCAGCTCCCGGGGACATTACAATGAGCAGTTCTTC. Translating gives CASSSRGHYNEQFF.

The genes are TRBV11-2 and TRBJ2-1; 7 nucleotides line up with TRBD1. With 5 bases clipped from V and 4 bases from J, the junction kept 5 bases outside the gene matches. This CDR3 comprises 14 residues. The germline V gene has CDR1 SGHAT and CDR2 FQNNGV. The CDR3 DNA follows: TGTGCCAGCAGCCCCCGGGACAGATACAATGAGCAGTTCTTC. As protein: CASSPRDRYNEQFF. Full variable domain (outside the CDR3, taken from reference TRBV11-2 and TRBJ2-1): EAGVAQSPRYKIIEKRQSVAFWCNPISGHATLYWYQQILGQGPKLLIQFQNNGVVDDSQLPKDRFSAERLKGVDSTLKIQPAKLEDSAVYLCASSPRDRYNEQFFGPGTRLTVL.

The V and J genes are TRBV3-1 (or the pseudogene TRBV3-2) and TRBJ2-7; D may be TRBD2 (5 bases). The CDR3 sequence is 15 residues long. Germline values: CDR1 LGHDT, CDR2 YNNKEL (reference sequence). V shed 4 bases and J shed 0 bases, with 13 bases lying between them. CDR3 in DNA: TGTGCCAGCAGCCCCGGGCTAGCCAGCTCCTACGAGCAGTACTTC. As protein: CASSPGLASSYEQYF.

The J gene is TRBJ1-1, the V gene TRBV12-3 or TRBV12-4; D possibly corresponds to TRBD1 (6 bases). Trimming left V 11 bases short and J 6 bases short, with 16 bases between. CDR3 length: 12 amino acids. The CDR3 loop is CASRRQGPEAFF. The CDR3 region has the DNA TGTGCCTCCCGTAGGCAGGGGCCTGAAGCTTTCTTT.

The rearrangement links TRBV30 to TRBJ2-1, with a weak D call TRBD1 (6 bases). The germline gives CDR1 GTSNPN, CDR2 SVGIG (reference sequence). V lost 4 bases and J 6 bases, leaving 13 bases between the germline ends. The CDR3 is 13 residues long. The DNA for the CDR3 is TGTGCCTGGACTCTAGGACAGCCCAATGAGCAGTTCTTC. It encodes CAWTLGQPNEQFF.

The chain is built from TRBV12-3 or TRBV12-4 and TRBJ2-7, with 9 bases identical to TRBD1. J gave up 12 bases and V 4 bases, and 7 bases lay outside the gene matches. The CDR3 is made up of 12 amino acids. CDR3 DNA sequence: TGTGCCAGCAGTTCGGACAGGGGCTCCACGTACTTC. Translation: CASSSDRGSTYF.

The chain couples TRBV6-2 or TRBV6-3 to TRBJ2-3, with TRBD2 as a possible D gene (6 bases). This CDR3 has 16 residues. The V end was cut by 0 bases, the J end by 2 bases, with 12 bases between. Germline CDR1 and CDR2: MNHEY and SVGEGT. This chain's CDR3 is CASSYSSAGHTDTQYF. The DNA of the CDR3 is TGTGCCAGCAGTTACTCCTCCGCGGGGCACACAGATACGCAGTATTTT.

This rearrangement joins TRBV10-3 to TRBJ2-3, with D tentatively TRBD2 (6 bases). Germline V gene data show CDR1 as ENHRY and CDR2 as SYGVKD. The ends were cut back, 6 bases at V and 0 bases at J, with 7 bases in the middle. The CDR3 contains 13 residues. DNA for the CDR3: TGTGCCATCAGCGGAGGGAGCACAGATACGCAGTATTTT. It encodes CAISGGSTDTQYF.

The gene calls are TRBV29-1 and TRBJ1-1, with TRBD1 identical over 7 bases. The J segment lost 0 bases and the V segment lost 7 bases, leaving 17 bases of the junction unmatched. This CDR3 spans 17 amino acids. CDR1 SQVTM and CDR2 ANQGSEA come from the germline V gene. The CDR3 bases are TGCAGCGCAGCGGACCCGGACAGGTGGGGCTTGAACACTGAAGCTTTCTTT. Translating gives CSAADPDRWGLNTEAFF.

The chain uses TRBV10-1 and TRBJ2-6; TRBD1 agrees at 7 bases. CDR1 WNHNN and CDR2 SYGVQD come from the germline V gene (reference sequence). There are 19 residues in the CDR3. V trimming: 4 bases; J trimming: 0 bases; junction bases outside the gene matches: 12. This CDR3 reads CASSVETGFPFSGANVLTF. DNA for the CDR3: TGCGCCAGCAGTGTCGAGACAGGGTTCCCCTTCTCTGGGGCCAACGTCCTGACTTTC.